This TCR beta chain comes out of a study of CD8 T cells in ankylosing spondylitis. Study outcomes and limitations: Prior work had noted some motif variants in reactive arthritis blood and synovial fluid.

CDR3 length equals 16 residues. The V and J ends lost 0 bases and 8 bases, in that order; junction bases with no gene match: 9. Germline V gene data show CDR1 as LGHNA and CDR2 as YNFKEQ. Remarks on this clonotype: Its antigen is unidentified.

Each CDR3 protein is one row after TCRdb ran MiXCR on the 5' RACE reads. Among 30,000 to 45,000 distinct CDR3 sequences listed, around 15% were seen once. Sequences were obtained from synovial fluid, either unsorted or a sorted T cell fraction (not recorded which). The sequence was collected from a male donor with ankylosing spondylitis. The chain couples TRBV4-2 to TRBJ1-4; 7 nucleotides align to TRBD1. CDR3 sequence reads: CASSQDLGTGEEKLFF. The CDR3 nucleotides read TGTGCCAGCAGCCAAGATCTGGGTACAGGGGAAGAAAAACTGTTTTTT.